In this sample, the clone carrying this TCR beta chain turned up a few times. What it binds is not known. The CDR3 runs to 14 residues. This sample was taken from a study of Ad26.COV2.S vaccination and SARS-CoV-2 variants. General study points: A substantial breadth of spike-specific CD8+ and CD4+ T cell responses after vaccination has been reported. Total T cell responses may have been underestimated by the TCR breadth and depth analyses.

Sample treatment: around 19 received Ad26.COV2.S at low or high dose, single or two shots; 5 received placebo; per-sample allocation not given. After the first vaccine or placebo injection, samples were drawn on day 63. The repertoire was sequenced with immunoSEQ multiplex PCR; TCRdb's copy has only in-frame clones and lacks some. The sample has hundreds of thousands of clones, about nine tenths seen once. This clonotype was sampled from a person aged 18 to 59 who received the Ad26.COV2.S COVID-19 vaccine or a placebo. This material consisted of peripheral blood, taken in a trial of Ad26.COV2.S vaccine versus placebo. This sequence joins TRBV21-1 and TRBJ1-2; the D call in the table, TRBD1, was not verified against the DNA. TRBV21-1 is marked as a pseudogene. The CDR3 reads CASSKGGGGDGYTF. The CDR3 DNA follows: TGTGCCAGCAGCAAAGGAGGAGGGGGCGATGGCTACACCTTC.